The 4 T cell receptor beta chains listed next were all sequenced from one sample in a study of T cell responses to AZD1222 COVID-19 vaccine. Method: immunoSEQ multiplex PCR; TCRdb's copy keeps in-frame clones and lacks some. The sample has 70,000 to 90,000 clones, 70% to 80% seen once. The source was peripheral blood, collected on day 0 of AZD1222 vaccination. These receptors were obtained from an adult in good health.

This chain links TRBV11-2 with TRBJ1-5; no reliable D call. The V and J ends lost 2 bases and 2 bases respectively, with 10 bases between them. The germline CDR1 and CDR2 sequences are SGHAT and FQNNGV. The CDR3 is 15 residues long. CDR3 residues: CASSLSSSGNQPQHF. The CDR3 nucleotides read TGTGCCAGCAGCTTAAGTTCCTCGGGCAATCAGCCCCAGCATTTT.

In its sample, this clone was seen once. The V call is TRBV19, the J call TRBJ1-5, with D perhaps TRBD1 (6 bases). The CDR3 has 13 residues. Between the trimmed V and J ends, which lost 9 bases and 2 bases, there was a span of 11 bases. CDR1 and CDR2 from the germline V gene are LNHDA and SQIVND (reference sequence). CDR3 DNA: TGTGCCAGCAGCGGACAGCGCAATCAGCCCCAGCATTTT. It encodes CASSGQRNQPQHF. The whole variable domain, filled in from reference TRBV19 and TRBJ1-5, reads DGGITQSPKYLFRKEGQNVTLSCEQNLNHDAMYWYRQDPGQGLRLIYYSQIVNDFQKGDIAEGYSVSREKKESFPLTVTSAQKNPTAFYLCASSGQRNQPQHFGDGTRLSIL.

The CDR3 region is CASSLGTGDSGYTF. The DNA for the CDR3 is TGTGCCAGCAGCTTAGGGACGGGGGACTCGGGCTACACCTTC. The rearrangement links TRBV11-2 to TRBJ1-2, with D tentatively TRBD1 (5 bases). Germline V gene data show CDR1 as SGHAT and CDR2 as FQNNGV. The CDR3 contains 14 residues. Trimming took 1 base from V and 8 from J, leaving 14 bases between them.

This chain links TRBV2 with TRBJ1-1; D remains ambiguous. CDR1 SNHLY and CDR2 FYNNEI come from the germline V gene. The length of the CDR3 is 13 residues. V was clipped by 10 bases and J by 0 bases, with 12 bases between them. The chain's CDR3 is CATLRGLNTEAFF. The DNA for the CDR3 is TGTGCCACCCTTAGAGGGCTGAACACTGAAGCTTTCTTT.